The text below deals with one T cell receptor beta chain. This entry is derived from a study of T cells in localized non-small cell lung cancer. Libraries were prepared by immunoSEQ multiplex PCR; TCRdb keeps only in-frame clonotypes and omits some of them. The data hold over 30,000 clones, with 70% to 90% observed a single time. Germline CDR1 reads SGHAT; CDR2 reads FQNNGV. The V gene lost 5 bases and the J gene lost 2 bases, with 0 bases spanning the gap. This CDR3 spans 10 amino acids. This receptor was obtained from a male donor aged 60 or over with stage II lung adenocarcinoma. The material was peripheral blood mononuclear cells, obtained before any cancer treatment. The rearrangement uses TRBV11-2 and TRBJ2-5; no clear D gene. The DNA of the CDR3 is TGTGCCAGCAGCCAAGAGACCCAGTACTTC. It translates to CASSQETQYF.